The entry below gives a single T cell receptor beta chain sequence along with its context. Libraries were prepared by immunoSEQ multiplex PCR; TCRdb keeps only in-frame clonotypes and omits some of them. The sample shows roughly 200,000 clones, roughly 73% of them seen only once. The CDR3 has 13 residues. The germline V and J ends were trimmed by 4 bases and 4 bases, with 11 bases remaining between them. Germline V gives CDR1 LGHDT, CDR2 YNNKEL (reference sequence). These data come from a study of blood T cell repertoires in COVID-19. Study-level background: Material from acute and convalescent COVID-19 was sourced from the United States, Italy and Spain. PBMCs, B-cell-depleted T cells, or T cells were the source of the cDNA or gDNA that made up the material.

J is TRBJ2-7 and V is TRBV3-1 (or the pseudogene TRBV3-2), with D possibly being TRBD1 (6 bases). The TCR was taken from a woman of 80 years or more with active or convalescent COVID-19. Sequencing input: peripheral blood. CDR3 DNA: TGTGCCAGCAGCCTAGGACAGACATACGAGCAGTACTTC. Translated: CASSLGQTYEQYF.